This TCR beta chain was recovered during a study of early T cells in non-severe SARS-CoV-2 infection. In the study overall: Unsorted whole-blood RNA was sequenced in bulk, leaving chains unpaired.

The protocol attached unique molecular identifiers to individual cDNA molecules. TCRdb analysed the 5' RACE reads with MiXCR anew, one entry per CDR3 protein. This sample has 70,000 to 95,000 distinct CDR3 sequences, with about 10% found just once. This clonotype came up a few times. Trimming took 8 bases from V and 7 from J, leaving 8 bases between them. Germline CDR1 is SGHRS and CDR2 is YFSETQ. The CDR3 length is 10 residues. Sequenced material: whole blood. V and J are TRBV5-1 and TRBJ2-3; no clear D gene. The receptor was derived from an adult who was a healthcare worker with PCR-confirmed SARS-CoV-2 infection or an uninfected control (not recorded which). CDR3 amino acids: CARIANTQYF. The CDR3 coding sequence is TGCGCCAGGATCGCGAATACGCAGTATTTT.